The clone carrying this T cell receptor beta chain was seen repeatedly, ten times or more. Its matching antigen is unknown. The junction departs from the called germline gene at one end, perhaps through a read error. This sample is drawn from a study of T cell repertoires in cytomegalovirus infection. Study information: Evidence of both CMV infection and a matching HLA type came from public TCR beta signatures.

TCRdb re-called the reads with MiXCR, one entry per CDR3 protein. The table includes 110,000 to 150,000 distinct CDR3 sequences, about 6.1% detected once. Notes on the study in general: Cumulative frequency of public TCR beta families picked out carriers of CMV plus the relevant HLA. Dominating the ex vivo response were TCR beta clonotypes that were CMV-specific and HLA-C-restricted.

Germline CDR1 reads MNHEY; CDR2 reads SVGEGT. The CDR3 totals 13 residues. The TCR originated in a human donor in good health (CMV status not recorded). Some clones in this sample may be carry-over from other donors' samples. Sequencing was done on a sample of PBMCs. V gene TRBV6-2 or TRBV6-3 combines with J gene TRBJ2-2; D might be TRBD1 (5 bases). Here the CDR3 reads CAGRQTNTGELFF. The CDR3 DNA reads TGTGCCGGCAGACAGACGAACACCGGGGAGCTGTTTTTT.